This T cell receptor (beta chain) was sequenced during a study of human T cells and chemical hapten exposure. The table lists this clonotype with a few counts. TCRdb analysed the RACE reads with MiXCR anew, one entry per CDR3 protein. The data show approximately 52,000 distinct CDR3 sequences, roughly 11% seen once. CDR1 and CDR2 (germline): SEHNR, FQNEAQ (reference sequence). Unmatched junction bases numbered 5, after V lost 7 bases and J lost 2 bases. There are 14 residues in the CDR3. This sample's time point: patch test 1, 2 weeks after DPC sensitization. Treatment reported: therapeutic diphenylcyclopropenone sensitization with weekly scalp DPC. Before extraction, the whole blood was not fractionated, and total RNA was taken from it.

This sample comprised whole blood, obtained in connection with sensitization to the hapten diphenylcyclopropenone (DPC). The chain couples TRBV7-9 to TRBJ2-7, with TRBD2 matching 10 bases. This TCR came from a middle-aged woman with alopecia areata. Some clones in this sample may be carry-over from other donors' samples. The CDR3 spells CASTLAGEPYEQYF. The CDR3 DNA follows: TGTGCCAGCACCCTAGCGGGGGAACCCTACGAGCAGTACTTC. The full variable domain, in which reference TRBV7-9 and TRBJ2-7 provide the parts outside the CDR3, is DTGVSQNPRHKITKRGQNVTFRCDPISEHNRLYWYRQTLGQGPEFLTYFQNEAQLEKSRLLSDRFSAERPKGSFSTLEIQRTEQGDSAMYLCASTLAGEPYEQYFGPGTRLTVT.